These 29 T cell receptor beta chains were all obtained from the same sample, sequenced in a study of neoadjuvant anti-PD-1 for oral cavity cancer. Produced via immunoSEQ multiplex PCR; TCRdb's table is partial and in-frame only. Among approximately 68,000 clones, 80% to 90% were seen once, and the ten largest hold roughly 2.9%. The time point: after neoadjuvant nivolumab, at surgical resection. The specimen comprised PBMCs, sampled after nivolumab (anti-PD-1) treatment. The receptors originated from a person between 40 and 79 years old with oral cavity squamous cell carcinoma.

This clone was detected only once. Other DNA sequences of this sample code for an identical CDR3. The chain carries TRBV30 and TRBJ2-1; the match to TRBD2 covers 12 bases. The V and J ends lost 3 bases and 7 bases, in that order; junction bases with no gene match: 7. The CDR3 is made up of 15 amino acids. Germline V lookup: CDR1 GTSNPN, CDR2 SVGIG (reference sequence). CDR3 in amino acids: CAWRRLAGVRNEQFF. The CDR3 DNA follows: TGTGCCTGGAGGCGACTAGCGGGAGTGAGAAATGAGCAGTTCTTC.

This clone was recorded only once. The V call is TRBV4-1, the J call TRBJ1-3; D might be TRBD1 (5 bases). The CDR3 runs 14 residues. From germline, CDR1 is MGHRA and CDR2 YSYEKL. V gave up 1 base and J gave up 8 bases, with 12 bases separating them. The chain's CDR3 is CASSQGLRDDTIYF. CDR3 bases: TGCGCCAGCAGCCAAGGGCTGAGGGACGACACCATATATTTT.

A remark on this clone: At one end the junction does not follow the germline gene, possibly because of a read error. J is TRBJ2-4 and V is TRBV27; 8 bases are a match to TRBD2. The CDR3 contains 13 residues. CDR1 is MNHEY and CDR2 is SMNVEV in the germline V gene (reference sequence). The CDR3 sequence is CGGVPLAKNIQYF. In nucleotides, the CDR3 is TGCGGGGGGGTTCCCCTAGCCAAAAACATTCAGTACTTC.

This sequence joins TRBV6-5 and TRBJ1-2; TRBD1 is a possible D gene (5 bases). Trimming stripped 5 bases from V and 7 bases from J, with 8 bases between. This CDR3 region has 11 residues. In germline, CDR1 is MNHEY, CDR2 SVGAGI. The CDR3 nucleotides read TGTGCCAGCAGTGACAGCTCTGGCTACACCTTC. Its translation is CASSDSSGYTF.

The J gene is TRBJ1-5, the V gene TRBV7-2, with unresolved D. The CDR3 extends over 14 amino acids. Germline V gene sequence: CDR1 SGHTA, CDR2 FQGNSA. Trimming removed 3 bases from V and 5 bases from J, with 11 bases in between. CDR3 coding DNA: TGTGCCAGCAGCTTGATTGTCGGGGATCAGCCCCAGCATTTT. Translating it yields CASSLIVGDQPQHF.

This clone was counted between two and nine times. The CDR3 protein is CASSPRAPPYEQYF. CDR3 DNA sequence: TGTGCCAGCAGCCCCAGGGCACCCCCCTACGAGCAGTACTTC. J is TRBJ2-7 and V is TRBV7-8, with a tentative D call TRBD1 (5 bases). This CDR3 region has 14 residues. The ends were cut back, 5 bases at V and 2 bases at J, with 13 bases in the middle. Germline CDR1 reads SGHVS; CDR2 reads FQNEAQ. The full variable domain, with the rest looked up from reference TRBV7-8 and TRBJ2-7, is GAGVSQSPRYKVAKRGQDVALRCDPISGHVSLFWYQQALGQGPEFLTYFQNEAQLDKSGLPSDRFFAERPEGSVSTLKIQRTQQEDSAVYLCASSPRAPPYEQYFGPGTRLTVT.

The chain uses TRBV5-6 and TRBJ1-1; 7 positions match TRBD1. V shed 0 bases and J 0 bases; nucleotides not matched to a gene: 5. Germline-derived CDR1 and CDR2 are SGHDT and YYEEEE. The CDR3 extends over 16 amino acids. Written as DNA, the CDR3 is TGTGCCAGCAGCTTGGCGGGACAGAATATGAACACTGAAGCTTTCTTT. The encoded protein is CASSLAGQNMNTEAFF.

The gene calls are TRBV7-2 and TRBJ2-1, with TRBD1 identical over 8 bases. The CDR3 is made up of 15 amino acids. The junction had 7 bases not matched to a gene; V was cut back by 2 bases and J by 7 bases. CDR1 and CDR2 from the germline V gene are SGHTA and FQGNSA. CDR3 coding DNA: TGTGCCAGCAGCTTAACGGACAGGGCAGGAAATGAGCAGTTCTTC. Translation gives CASSLTDRAGNEQFF.

The genes are TRBV20-1 and TRBJ2-1, with D unresolved. This CDR3 contains 11 residues. Trimming stripped 6 bases from V and 5 bases from J, with 8 bases between. Germline V gene lookup returns CDR1 DFQATT and CDR2 SNEGSKA (reference sequence). DNA of the CDR3: TGCAGTGCCACTGGGGACAATGAGCAGTTCTTC. Translated, it gives CSATGDNEQFF.

The chain combines TRBV2 with TRBJ2-5; no clear D gene. The CDR3 extends over 17 amino acids. V shed 0 bases and J shed 5 bases, with 19 bases lying between them. The V gene's germline CDR1 is SNHLY and CDR2 FYNNEI. Written as DNA, the CDR3 is TGTGCCAGCAGTGAAGCGCTTATGTTGTCTGGGTTGGAGACCCAGTACTTC. Residues: CASSEALMLSGLETQYF. The full variable domain, completed using reference TRBV2 and TRBJ2-5, is EPEVTQTPSHQVTQMGQEVILRCVPISNHLYFYWYRQILGQKVEFLVSFYNNEISEKSEIFDDQFSVERPDGSNFTLKIRSTKLEDSAMYFCASSEALMLSGLETQYFGPGTRLLVL.

This CDR3 is CGSSTGGGYTF. The CDR3 DNA follows: TGTGGATCCTCAACCGGGGGTGGCTACACCTTC. The chain couples TRBV30 to TRBJ1-2, with a possible D match to TRBD1 (5 bases). This CDR3 has 11 amino acids. The germline gives CDR1 GTSNPN, CDR2 SVGIG (reference sequence).

This chain uses TRBV9 with TRBJ2-5; TRBD2 agrees at 7 bases. CDR1 is SGDLS and CDR2 is YYNGEE in the germline V gene. This CDR3 contains 15 residues. Trimming at V came to 1 base and at J to 3 bases, leaving 6 bases not matched to a gene. CDR3 coding DNA: TGTGCCAGCAGCGTAAGTGGGCTAGCGGAAGAGACCCAGTACTTC. Translating it yields CASSVSGLAEETQYF.

The chain carries TRBV27 and TRBJ1-4, with D unresolved. The CDR3 is 15 residues long. V lost 0 bases and J 6 bases, leaving 11 bases between the germline ends. Per germline, CDR1 MNHEY and CDR2 SMNVEV (reference sequence). The CDR3, as DNA: TGTGCCAGCAGTTTATCGCTGGGGAACGATGAAAAACTGTTTTTT. Translated: CASSLSLGNDEKLFF.

This clone occurred a few times. The V call is TRBV9, the J call TRBJ1-2; D call uncertain. Trimming took off 0 bases at V and 7 bases at J, with 10 bases between the two ends. The CDR3 has 13 residues. CDR1 is SGDLS, CDR2 YYNGEE, per germline. This CDR3 is CASSVGAAGGYTF. DNA of the CDR3: TGTGCCAGCAGCGTAGGGGCTGCCGGTGGCTACACCTTC.

The chain recombines TRBV27 with TRBJ1-4, with TRBD1 identical over 8 bases. CDR3 length: 15 amino acids. Trimming took 4 bases from V and 7 from J; bases not matched to a gene: 8. CDR1 is MNHEY, CDR2 SMNVEV, per germline (reference sequence). In DNA form, the CDR3 reads TGTGCCAGCAGTTACTCCGGGACAGGACTTGAAAAACTGTTTTTT. It is translated as CASSYSGTGLEKLFF.

This clone turned up a few times. The CDR3 sequence: CASSQRGLREQFF. Here the CDR3 DNA reads TGTGCCAGCAGCCAAAGAGGCCTGAGAGAGCAGTTCTTC. The rearrangement uses TRBV16 and TRBJ2-1; D is unclear. The V gene's germline CDR1 is KGHSY and CDR2 FQNENV. V lost 2 bases and J 10 bases, leaving 12 bases between the germline ends. The CDR3 contains 13 residues.

This clone was recorded only once. J is TRBJ2-1 and V is TRBV6-5; 13 nucleotides line up with TRBD2. J lost 7 bases, V lost 4 bases, and 4 bases had no gene match. The CDR3 runs to 15 residues. Germline V gene sequence: CDR1 MNHEY, CDR2 SVGAGI. The CDR3: CASSSRLAGGNEQFF. The CDR3 DNA reads as TGTGCCAGCAGTTCAAGACTAGCGGGGGGAAATGAGCAGTTCTTC.

The chain links TRBV10-1 to TRBJ2-3, with D uncertain. The V gene's germline CDR1 is WNHNN and CDR2 SYGVQD (reference sequence). CDR3 length: 13 amino acids. V was pared by 4 bases and J by 5 bases, with 10 bases between. Here the CDR3 reads CASSGFLGDTQYF. The CDR3 nucleotides read TGCGCCAGCAGTGGGTTCTTAGGAGATACGCAGTATTTT.

This clone was recorded once. The chain carries TRBV10-1 and TRBJ2-5, with 8 bases that match TRBD1. Germline lookup yields CDR1 WNHNN and CDR2 SYGVQD (reference sequence). The trim removed 3 bases at V and 5 bases at J, leaving 5 bases unmatched. CDR3 length equals 14 residues. CDR3 in DNA: TGCGCCAGCAGTGATCCAGGGGGCAAGGAGACCCAGTACTTC. This codes for CASSDPGGKETQYF.

The chain couples TRBV11-1 to TRBJ2-7; D ambiguous. V shed 0 bases and J shed 5 bases, with 8 bases lying between them. Germline V gene data show CDR1 as SGHAT and CDR2 as FQDESV (reference sequence). This CDR3 has 13 residues. CDR3 bases: TGTGCCAGCAGCTTAGCGGGCGGAAACGAGCAGTACTTC. Protein product: CASSLAGGNEQYF.

This chain links TRBV2 with TRBJ1-1; D might be TRBD1 (5 bases). Germline V gene lookup returns CDR1 SNHLY and CDR2 FYNNEI. CDR3 length: 14 residues. V was shortened by 6 bases and J by 5 bases, with 16 bases between the two germline ends. The CDR3, as DNA: TGTGCCAGCAGAACCCTCCAGGGATATACTGAAGCTTTCTTT. Translated, it gives CASRTLQGYTEAFF.

The chain combines TRBV29-1 with TRBJ2-3, with TRBD2 identical over 9 bases. V was pared by 6 bases and J by 3 bases, with 34 bases of the junction left unmatched. The CDR3 has 23 amino acids. Germline V gives CDR1 SQVTM, CDR2 ANQGSEA. The CDR3 bases are TGCAGCGTAGTCAGCCAGGGAATGGGGTTCCGCGGGAGGGCCGGGAGGGAGACAGATACGCAGTATTTT. It specifies CSVVSQGMGFRGRAGRETDTQYF.

The chain links TRBV27 to TRBJ2-7; D gene unclear. V lost 5 bases, J lost 0 bases, and 11 bases lay in between. The length of the CDR3 is 14 residues. Germline CDR1 and CDR2: MNHEY and SMNVEV (reference sequence). CDR3 sequence: CASSRQFSSYEQYF. In DNA, the CDR3 is TGTGCCAGCAGTCGGCAGTTTAGCTCCTACGAGCAGTACTTC.

The chain recombines TRBV2 with TRBJ2-5, with D perhaps TRBD2 (5 bases). The CDR3 runs 12 residues. Looked up from germline, CDR1 is SNHLY and CDR2 is FYNNEI. CDR3 loop: CAGGLEQETQYF. CDR3 nucleotides: TGTGCAGGCGGGCTAGAACAAGAGACCCAGTACTTC.

The sample holds a few counts of this clone. This sequence joins TRBV30 and TRBJ1-2; D remains ambiguous. Trimming removed 0 bases from V and 4 bases from J, with 15 bases in between. The CDR3 has 15 residues. Germline V gives CDR1 GTSNPN, CDR2 SVGIG (reference sequence). The CDR3 reads CAWSVRSGPRYGYTF. The CDR3 DNA is TGTGCCTGGAGTGTACGATCTGGGCCTCGCTATGGCTACACCTTC.

The J gene is TRBJ2-5, the V gene TRBV6-6, with 7 bases lining up with TRBD2. Germline CDR1 reads MNHNY; CDR2 reads SVGAGI (reference sequence). Trimming took 5 bases from V and 8 from J; bases not matched to a gene: 8. CDR3 size: 13 residues. DNA of the CDR3: TGTGCCAGCAGTGGACTGTCGGGGGGAACCCAGTACTTC. Translation gives CASSGLSGGTQYF.

This chain links TRBV9 with TRBJ2-1; 12 positions match TRBD2. In germline, CDR1 is SGDLS, CDR2 YYNGEE. V was clipped by 3 bases and J by 3 bases; unmatched bases: 4. The CDR3 is made up of 16 amino acids. This CDR3 reads CASSGRTSGVYNEQFF. For the CDR3, the DNA is TGTGCCAGCAGCGGAAGGACTAGCGGGGTCTACAATGAGCAGTTCTTC.

In the case of this clone: Other nucleotide sequences in the sample specify the same CDR3. The chain employs TRBV5-1 and TRBJ2-7; D remains ambiguous. The CDR3 has 12 amino acids. Between the trimmed V and J ends, which lost 0 bases and 3 bases, there was a span of 4 bases. Germline lookup yields CDR1 SGHRS and CDR2 YFSETQ. DNA for the CDR3: TGCGCCAGCAGCTTGGGGGGCTACGAGCAGTACTTC. Residues: CASSLGGYEQYF.

The rearrangement links TRBV11-2 to TRBJ1-2; D is ambiguous. Germline CDR1 SGHAT, CDR2 FQNNGV. This CDR3 contains 15 residues. Deletions cut 4 bases from V and 7 bases from J, with 19 bases between. The CDR3: CASSSPGRDLGGYTF. DNA of the CDR3: TGTGCCAGCAGCTCACCGGGCCGTGACTTGGGTGGCTACACCTTC.